The entry that follows covers one T cell receptor beta chain sequence. Its antigen is undetermined. These data originate in a study of memory CD4+ T cells and cytomegalovirus serostatus. Study-level information: Healthy Belgian adult donors included about 10 CMV-positive and 24 CMV-negative people. General study findings and limits: Each of fewer than 80 CMV-associated TCRbeta sequences occurred in one to five individuals.

The V and J ends lost 8 bases and 6 bases, in that order; junction bases with no gene match: 8. Germline V gene sequence: CDR1 KGHSH, CDR2 LQKENI. The CDR3 has 14 residues. Sequencing was performed with immunoSEQ multiplex PCR; in TCRdb, only in-frame clones are kept and a portion is missing. The sample carries just under 95,000 clones, over 70% recorded once. The sort gate was single viable CD3+CD4+CD8-CD45RO+ cells for memory CD4+ T cells. CMV serostatus came from serum IgG against pp150, pp28, p38, p52. Positive selection with CD4 microbeads enriched total CD4+ T cells. What was sequenced was memory CD4+ T cells from blood. This sequence originates from an adult in good health and CMV-seropositive. The rearrangement uses TRBV18 and TRBJ1-5, with TRBD1 matching 9 bases. CDR3 in amino acids: CASAGTGKFQPQHF. CDR3 nucleotide sequence: TGTGCCAGCGCTGGGACAGGGAAGTTTCAGCCCCAGCATTTT.